This T cell receptor beta chain appears in the sequencing data of a study of tumor-infiltrating lymphocytes in primary liver carcinoma. Study-level background: Aged between 30 and 69 years, the patients were men and women.

Researchers drew blood RNA from unsorted whole blood and extracted germline DNA as well. In the case of this clonotype: Its antigen is currently unknown. The junction departs from the called germline gene at one end, perhaps through a read error.

Using a constant-region primer together with ProtoScript II reverse transcriptase, TCR beta cDNA was made from roughly 520 ng of total RNA. TCR beta libraries came from three nested multiplex PCR rounds using slightly modified ARM-PCR. PCR rounds one and two used TRBV1-TRBV30 forward primers with a C-beta reverse primer for 10 cycles each. TCRdb redid the calling of the multiplex PCR reads with MiXCR, one entry per CDR3 protein. The sample consists of 300,000 to 350,000 distinct CDR3 sequences, about three fifths of them appearing once. Study findings and constraints: Tumor-adjacent and tumor-blood pairs displayed less overlap than did pairs of tumor regions.

CDR1 and CDR2 (germline): SGHDT, YYEEEE. This CDR3 is 12 amino acids long. Sequencing was performed on peripheral blood. The receptor comes from a woman aged 25 to 39 with primary liver carcinoma and hepatitis B virus infection. V gene TRBV5-6 combines with J gene TRBJ1-2; D not certain. The CDR3 region is CAGSYTQSGYTF. The CDR3 DNA reads as TGTGCCGGCAGTTACACTCAGAGTGGCTACACCTTC.